This T cell receptor beta chain stems from a study of T cells in Graves' hyperthyroidism and ophthalmopathy. The study's findings and limits: Expanded thyroid clonotypes (above 0.001) were mostly also found in blood.

The CDR3 contains 14 residues. Trimming cost V 1 base and J 4 bases, with 11 bases left between them. CDR1 SGHKS and CDR2 YYEKEE come from the germline V gene (reference sequence). Ten or more counts support this clonotype. Its antigen remains unidentified. Amplification targeted TCR beta CDR3 regions from RNA transcripts. TCR CDR3 regions were first amplified by RT-PCR with HTBI primers. MiXCR was run by TCRdb on the multiplex PCR reads, yielding one entry per CDR3 protein. Among nearly 750,000 distinct CDR3 sequences listed, 35% were seen once. Diagnoses were made from clinical symptoms, serum measures (thyroxine and TRAb), thyroid ultrasound and orbital computed tomography. Fresh peripheral blood, approximately 10 ml, yielded the PBMCs.

The sequencing input was blood. The receptor was derived from a woman aged 35 to 49 with Graves' hyperthyroidism. The rearrangement uses TRBV5-5 and TRBJ1-2; the D gene is possibly TRBD1 (6 bases). CDR3: CASSLSATGYGYTF. CDR3 nucleotides: TGTGCCAGCAGCTTGAGTGCGACAGGCTATGGCTACACCTTC.